This entry features one T cell receptor (beta chain) sequence. This specimen belongs to a study of T cell changes during pregnancy in multiple sclerosis. Germline loops: CDR1 SGDLS, CDR2 YYNGEE. V trimming: 2 bases; J trimming: 2 bases; junction bases outside the gene matches: 5. This CDR3 contains 16 residues. Data came from immunoSEQ multiplex PCR; TCRdb stores just in-frame clones and leaves some out. The sample holds about 64,000 clones, around 96% seen once. The sequencing here drew on CD8+ T cells from peripheral blood mononuclear cells, taken after pregnancy. The chain joins TRBV9 to TRBJ2-1, with TRBD2 matching over 9 bases. The sequence was obtained from a female donor with multiple sclerosis, enrolled in a pregnancy study. This CDR3 reads CASSVISSGAYNEQFF. The CDR3 region has the DNA TGTGCCAGCAGCGTGATATCTAGCGGGGCCTACAATGAGCAGTTCTTC.